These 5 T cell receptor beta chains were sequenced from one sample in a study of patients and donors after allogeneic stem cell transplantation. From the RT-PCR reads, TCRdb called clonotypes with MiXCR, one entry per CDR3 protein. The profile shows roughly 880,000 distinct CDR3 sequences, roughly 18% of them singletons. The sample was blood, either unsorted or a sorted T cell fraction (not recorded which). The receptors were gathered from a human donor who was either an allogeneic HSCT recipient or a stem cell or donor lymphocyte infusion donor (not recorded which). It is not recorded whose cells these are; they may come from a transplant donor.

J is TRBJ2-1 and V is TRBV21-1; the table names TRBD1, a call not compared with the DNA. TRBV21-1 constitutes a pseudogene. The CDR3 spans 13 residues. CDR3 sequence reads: CASSKVQGYEQFF. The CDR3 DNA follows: TGTGCCAGCAGCAAAGTACAGGGGTATGAGCAGTTCTTC.

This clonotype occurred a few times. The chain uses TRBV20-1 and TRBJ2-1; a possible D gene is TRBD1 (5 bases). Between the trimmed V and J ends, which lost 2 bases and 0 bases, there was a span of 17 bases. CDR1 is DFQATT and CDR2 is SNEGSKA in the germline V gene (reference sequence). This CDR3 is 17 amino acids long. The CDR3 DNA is TGCAGTGCTAGACTGCCGTGGGGCAGGAGCTCCTACAATGAGCAGTTCTTC. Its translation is CSARLPWGRSSYNEQFF.

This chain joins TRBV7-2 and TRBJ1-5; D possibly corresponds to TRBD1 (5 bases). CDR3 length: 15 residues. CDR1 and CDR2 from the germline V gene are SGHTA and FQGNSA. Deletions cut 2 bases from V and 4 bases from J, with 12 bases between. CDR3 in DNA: TGTGCCAGCAGCTTAAAAACAGGTCAAAATCAGCCCCAGCATTTT. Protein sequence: CASSLKTGQNQPQHF.

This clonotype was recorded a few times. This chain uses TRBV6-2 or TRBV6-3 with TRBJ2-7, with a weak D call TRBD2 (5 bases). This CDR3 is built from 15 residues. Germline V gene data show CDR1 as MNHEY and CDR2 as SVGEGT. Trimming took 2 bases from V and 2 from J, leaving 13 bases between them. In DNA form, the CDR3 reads TGTGCCAGCAGTTACGCCAGCGGTTCTACCTACGAGCAGTACTTC. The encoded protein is CASSYASGSTYEQYF.

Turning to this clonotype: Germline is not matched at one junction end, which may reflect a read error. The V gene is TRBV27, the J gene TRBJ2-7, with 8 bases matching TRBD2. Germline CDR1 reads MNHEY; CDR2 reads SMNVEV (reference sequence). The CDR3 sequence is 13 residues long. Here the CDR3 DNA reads TGTGCCACCAGTCTAGCGGGCTCCTACGAGCAGTACTTC. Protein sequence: CATSLAGSYEQYF.